These T cell receptor beta chains were read from a single sample in a study of T cells after posttransplantation cyclophosphamide. TCRdb's copy holds only in-frame clones and misses some; the assay was immunoSEQ multiplex PCR. The repertoire includes roughly 4,000 clones, around 80% of them detected once, and roughly a third sits in the top ten. This sample comprised PBMCs, obtained after allogeneic stem cell transplant with posttransplant cyclophosphamide. The receptors derive from a male patient between 35 and 55 years old who received an allogeneic stem cell transplant from a related donor, was CMV-positive, and had acute and chronic GVHD. Some T cells may be transferred from the graft donor. The CDR3 runs from the conserved cysteine through the conserved F or W. Fields, in order: J gene, clone size, D gene, V gene, CDR3 DNA, CDR3 protein. The D gene is left open where the match is weak. Expanded clones get a size class; other rows say once, few or many, or leave the size out.

J: TRBJ2-1; size: .; D: TRBD2; V: TRBV2; DNA: TGTGCCAGCAGTGAACTCACTAGCGGGAGCTCCTACAATGAGCAGTTCTTC; CDR3: CASSELTSGSSYNEQFF
J: TRBJ2-3; size: few; D: .; V: TRBV5-1; DNA: TGCGCCAGCATGGCATCAGATACGCAGTATTTT; CDR3: CASMASDTQYF
J: TRBJ1-1; size: .; D: .; V: TRBV7-6; DNA: TGTGCCAGCAGCTTAGGGGGCATGAGCACTGAAGCTTTCTTT; CDR3: CASSLGGMSTEAFF
J: TRBJ1-5; size: .; D: TRBD1; V: TRBV30; DNA: TGTGCCTGGAGTTCCGGACAGGGGAGGAATCAGCCCCAGCATTTT; CDR3: CAWSSGQGRNQPQHF
J: TRBJ1-2; size: .; D: .; V: TRBV9; DNA: TGTGCCAGCAGCGTAGTAGCTGGGGGCTACACCTTC; CDR3: CASSVVAGGYTF
J: TRBJ1-3; size: .; D: TRBD1; V: TRBV7-2; DNA: TGTGCCAGCCGGGACAGGGCTGGAAACACCATATATTTT; CDR3: CASRDRAGNTIYF
J: TRBJ2-5; size: .; D: .; V: TRBV27; DNA: TGTGCCAGCAGTTTATTGACGGGAGAGGTTGGAGAGACCCAGTACTTC; CDR3: CASSLLTGEVGETQYF
J: TRBJ2-2; size: once; D: TRBD2; V: TRBV9; DNA: TGTGCCAGCAGCGCACACCTAGCGGGAGGTAGCGGGGAGCTGTTTTTT; CDR3: CASSAHLAGGSGELFF
J: TRBJ2-6; size: .; D: .; V: TRBV15; DNA: TGTGCCACCAGCAGAGGAGGACAGCCACTCTCTGGGGCCAACGTCCTGACTTTC; CDR3: CATSRGGQPLSGANVLTF
J: TRBJ2-2; size: few; D: TRBD2; V: TRBV7-3; DNA: TGTGCCAGCAGCTTCTTGCTAGCGGGAGGCACCGGGGAGCTGTTTTTT; CDR3: CASSFLLAGGTGELFF
J: TRBJ2-2; size: .; D: .; V: TRBV29-1; DNA: TGCAGCGCCACTCTCGGAGCTGGGGGGGAGCTGTTTTTT; CDR3: CSATLGAGGELFF
J: TRBJ1-1; size: large; D: TRBD1; V: TRBV6-5; DNA: TGTGCCAGCAGTTACGGGGTGACAGGGTCCACTGAAGCTTTCTTT; CDR3: CASSYGVTGSTEAFF
J: TRBJ1-2; size: .; D: TRBD1; V: TRBV29-1; DNA: TGCAGCGTTGAAGATCTAAGGACAGGATCTGGCTACACCTTC; CDR3: CSVEDLRTGSGYTF
J: TRBJ1-5; size: .; D: .; V: TRBV5-4; DNA: TGTGCCAGCAGCTTAGGGGCCGGCAATCAGCCCCAGCATTTT; CDR3: CASSLGAGNQPQHF
J: TRBJ2-7; size: .; D: .; V: TRBV29-1; DNA: TGCAGCGTTGACTCTGGACACTACGAGCAGTACTTC; CDR3: CSVDSGHYEQYF
J: TRBJ2-3; size: once; D: TRBD1; V: TRBV19; DNA: TGTGCCAGTACCAGGACAGGGGGCATAGATACGCAGTATTTT; CDR3: CASTRTGGIDTQYF
J: TRBJ2-7; size: .; D: .; V: TRBV7-9; DNA: TGTGCCAGCAGCCCCCCCCTGGAGCGAGGGCAGTACTTC; CDR3: CASSPPLERGQYF
J: TRBJ2-1; size: .; D: TRBD2; V: TRBV2; DNA: TGTGCCAGCAGTGAGGTAGCGGGGGATTACAATGAGCAGTTCTTC; CDR3: CASSEVAGDYNEQFF
J: TRBJ2-7; size: .; D: TRBD2; V: TRBV4-2; DNA: TGTGCCAGCAGCCAAGATATACGGGAGGGGTACGAGCAGTACTTC; CDR3: CASSQDIREGYEQYF
J: TRBJ2-5; size: .; D: .; V: TRBV13; DNA: TGTGCCAGCAGCTTAGGCCAGCGTAATAGCTTAGAGACCCAGTACTTC; CDR3: CASSLGQRNSLETQYF
J: TRBJ2-1; size: .; D: TRBD2; V: TRBV11-3; DNA: TGTGCCAGCAGCTTAGTCCTAGCGGGAGGGAATGAGCAGTTCTTC; CDR3: CASSLVLAGGNEQFF